This TCR beta chain was captured by sequencing in a study of cytomegalovirus exposure and HLA in healthy donors. The ends were cut back, 4 bases at V and 2 bases at J, with 11 bases in the middle. This CDR3 contains 14 residues. In germline, CDR1 is SGDLS, CDR2 YYNGEE. The PCR contained 60 Vbeta and 13 Jbeta primers. Repertoires were generated with immunoSEQ multiplex PCR, while TCRdb's copy carries only in-frame clones and drops some. The table records under 150,000 clones, roughly 73% of them present only once. The chain combines TRBV9 with TRBJ2-3; possibly TRBD1 for D (6 bases). This sequence was found in a middle-aged woman in good health and CMV-seronegative. The sample taken for sequencing was PBMCs. This CDR3 is CASSYWTDTDTQYF. CDR3 DNA sequence: TGTGCCAGCAGCTATTGGACAGACACAGATACGCAGTATTTT.